The 11 T cell receptor beta chains presented below share a single source sample, sequenced in a study of shared clonotypes between healthy human individuals. Profiling relied on immunoSEQ multiplex PCR, and the TCRdb table lists in-frame clones only, not all of them. Of about 1.1 million clones listed, around three quarters are singletons. Input material: memory CD4+ T cells from PBMCs. Regarding subset: CD45RA-negative fraction. All receptors come from a man younger than 35 in good health. Some clones in this sample may be carry-over from other donors' samples.

This clone has more than one count but fewer than ten. The chain carries TRBV27 and TRBJ2-3, with 12 positions matching TRBD2. J lost 3 bases, V lost 7 bases, and 8 bases had no gene match. From germline, CDR1 is MNHEY and CDR2 SMNVEV (reference sequence). This CDR3 comprises 16 residues. CDR3 DNA sequence: TGTGCCAGCATATCGGCGGGACTAGCGGGTACAGATACGCAGTATTTT. The encoded protein is CASISAGLAGTDTQYF.

The chain is built from TRBV30 and TRBJ2-5; D may be TRBD1 (5 bases). Near its end, the DNA agrees better with TRBJ2-7, so the J call may be wrong. CDR1 is GTSNPN, CDR2 SVGIG, per germline (reference sequence). This CDR3 region has 13 residues. CDR3 nucleotide sequence: TGTGCCTGGAGGACAGAATGGACCTACGAGCAGTACTTC. Protein sequence: CAWRTEWTYEQYF.

V gene TRBV15 combines with J gene TRBJ1-4; the D gene is possibly TRBD1 (6 bases). The CDR3 runs to 14 residues. The germline V gene encodes CDR1 LNHNV and CDR2 YYDKDF (reference sequence). Trimming pared 3 bases from V and 5 bases from J, leaving 10 bases between. CDR3 in amino acids: CATSRDRLNEKLFF. As DNA, the CDR3 is TGTGCCACCAGCAGGGACAGACTAAATGAAAAACTGTTTTTT.

This clone appeared a single time. V gene TRBV9 combines with J gene TRBJ2-1, with D perhaps TRBD1 or TRBD2 (5 bases each). V lost 4 bases and J lost 6, with 20 bases in between. CDR1 and CDR2 (germline): SGDLS, YYNGEE. The CDR3 is 16 residues long. The CDR3 nucleotides read TGTGCCAGCAGCCGGGTTGGGGACCCAACCCTCAATGAGCAGTTCTTC. Its protein product is CASSRVGDPTLNEQFF.

The chain carries TRBV6-6 and TRBJ1-4; TRBD1 might be the D (5 bases). Germline CDR1 reads MNHNY; CDR2 reads SVGAGI (reference sequence). This CDR3 is 16 amino acids long. V was pared by 0 bases and J by 2 bases, with 10 bases between. CDR3 region: CASSYSRGTTNEKLFF. The CDR3 DNA is TGTGCCAGCAGTTACTCTCGGGGCACCACTAATGAAAAACTGTTTTTT.

V is TRBV7-2 and J is TRBJ2-2; a possible D gene is TRBD2 (5 bases). The germline V and J ends were trimmed by 3 bases and 7 bases, with 15 bases remaining between them. Germline V gene data show CDR1 as SGHTA and CDR2 as FQGNSA. The CDR3 has 15 residues. DNA of the CDR3: TGTGCCAGCAGCTTCTACGCAGGCGGAGGCGGGGAGCTGTTTTTT. Protein product: CASSFYAGGGGELFF.

This clone was seen more than once but under ten times. The gene calls are TRBV9 and TRBJ1-1, with TRBD1 matching over 8 bases. Germline values: CDR1 SGDLS, CDR2 YYNGEE. The CDR3 loop spans 15 amino acids. V lost 4 bases to trimming and J lost 5 bases; unmatched junction nucleotides: 10. The DNA for the CDR3 is TGTGCCAGCAGCCCTCAGGCGACAGGGGTGACTGAAGCTTTCTTT. This encodes CASSPQATGVTEAFF.

A note on this clone: This sample includes further DNA sequences coding for the same CDR3. V and J are TRBV5-1 and TRBJ2-3, with TRBD2 identical over 10 bases. V shed 3 bases, J shed 2 bases, and the junction held 9 bases outside the gene matches. The CDR3 is made up of 17 amino acids. Germline-derived CDR1 and CDR2 are SGHRS and YFSETQ. The CDR3 DNA reads TGCGCCAGCAGCTCAAACATACTAGCGGGGCTCACAGATACGCAGTATTTT. It yields the protein CASSSNILAGLTDTQYF.

The chain joins TRBV5-1 to TRBJ2-7; D remains unclear. The CDR3 sequence is 14 residues long. Per the germline V gene, CDR1 is SGHRS and CDR2 is YFSETQ. Trimming shortened V by 0 bases and J by 1 base, and 8 bases separated the two germline ends. CDR3 nucleotides: TGCGCCAGCAGCTTGGGTGACGAGTCCTACGAGCAGTACTTC. This codes for CASSLGDESYEQYF.

Here the CDR3 DNA reads TGCGCCAGCAGCCAACGGACTATCCCAGATACGCAGTATTTT. Translated: CASSQRTIPDTQYF. This rearrangement joins TRBV4-1 to TRBJ2-3; tentative D call: TRBD2 (6 bases). CDR1 is MGHRA and CDR2 is YSYEKL in the germline V gene. This CDR3 contains 14 residues. The V and J ends lost 2 bases and 4 bases respectively, with 10 bases between them.

CDR3 bases: TGTGCCAGCAGCCGAAACTCAGCAACTAATGAAAAACTGTTTTTT. Translating gives CASSRNSATNEKLFF. The chain carries TRBV7-6 and TRBJ1-4; unclear D gene. Trimming removed 5 bases at V and 0 bases at J, with 10 bases between. CDR1 and CDR2 from the germline V gene are SGHVS and FNYEAQ. This CDR3 has 15 amino acids.